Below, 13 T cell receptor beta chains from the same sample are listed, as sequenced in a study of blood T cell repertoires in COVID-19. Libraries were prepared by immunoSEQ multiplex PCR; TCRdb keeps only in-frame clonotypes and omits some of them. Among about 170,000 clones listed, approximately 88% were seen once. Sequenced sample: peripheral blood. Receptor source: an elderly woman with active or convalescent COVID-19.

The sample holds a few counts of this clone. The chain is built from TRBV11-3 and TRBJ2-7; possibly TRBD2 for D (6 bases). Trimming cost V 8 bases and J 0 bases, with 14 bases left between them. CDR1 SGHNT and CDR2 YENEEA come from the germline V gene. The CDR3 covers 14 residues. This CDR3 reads CASQRAGGSYEQYF. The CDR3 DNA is TGTGCCAGCCAGCGGGCCGGCGGCTCCTACGAGCAGTACTTC.

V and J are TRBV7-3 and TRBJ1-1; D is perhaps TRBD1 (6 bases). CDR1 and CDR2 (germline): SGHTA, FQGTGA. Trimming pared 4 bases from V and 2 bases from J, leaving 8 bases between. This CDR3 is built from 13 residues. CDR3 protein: CASSWGQNTEAFF. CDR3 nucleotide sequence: TGTGCCAGCAGCTGGGGACAAAACACTGAAGCTTTCTTT.

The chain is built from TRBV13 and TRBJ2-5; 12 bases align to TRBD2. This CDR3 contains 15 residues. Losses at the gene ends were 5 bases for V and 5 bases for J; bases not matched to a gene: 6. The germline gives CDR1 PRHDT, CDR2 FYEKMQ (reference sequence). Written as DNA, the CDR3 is TGTGCCAGCAGCCATCTAGCGGGGGGGCCTGAGACCCAGTACTTC. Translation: CASSHLAGGPETQYF.

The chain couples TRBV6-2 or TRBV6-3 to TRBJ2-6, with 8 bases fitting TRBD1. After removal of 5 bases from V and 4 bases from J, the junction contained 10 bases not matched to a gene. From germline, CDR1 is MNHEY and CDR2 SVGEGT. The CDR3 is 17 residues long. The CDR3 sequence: CASSGIGTGAGANVLTF. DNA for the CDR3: TGTGCCAGCAGTGGAATTGGGACAGGTGCCGGGGCCAACGTCCTGACTTTC.

In nucleotides, the CDR3 is TGCGCCAGCAGCCAAGGGTCCAGGAGGTACCAAGAGACCCAGTACTTC. Amino acid sequence: CASSQGSRRYQETQYF. The gene calls are TRBV4-3 and TRBJ2-5, with D maybe TRBD2 (5 bases). The length of the CDR3 is 16 residues. Looked up from germline, CDR1 is LGHNA and CDR2 is YSLEER. V lost 1 base, J lost 0 bases, and 12 bases lay in between.

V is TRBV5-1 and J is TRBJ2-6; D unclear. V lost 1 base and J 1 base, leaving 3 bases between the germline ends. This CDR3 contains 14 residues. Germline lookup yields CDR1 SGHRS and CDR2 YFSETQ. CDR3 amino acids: CASSLSSGANVLTF. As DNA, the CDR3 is TGCGCCAGCAGCTTGTCTTCTGGGGCCAACGTCCTGACTTTC.

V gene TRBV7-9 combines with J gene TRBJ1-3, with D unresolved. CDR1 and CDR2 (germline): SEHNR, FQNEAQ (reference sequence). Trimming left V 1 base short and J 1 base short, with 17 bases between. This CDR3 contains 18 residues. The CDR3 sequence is CASSLGELLRRSGNTIYF. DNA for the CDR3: TGTGCCAGCAGCTTAGGGGAGCTTCTTCGGAGGTCTGGAAACACCATATATTTT.

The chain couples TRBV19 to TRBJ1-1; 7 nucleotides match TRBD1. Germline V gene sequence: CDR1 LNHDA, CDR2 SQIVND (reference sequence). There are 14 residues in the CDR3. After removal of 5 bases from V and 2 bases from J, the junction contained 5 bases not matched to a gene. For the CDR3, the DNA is TGTGCCAGTAGTCCGGGGACAGCTAACACTGAAGCTTTCTTT. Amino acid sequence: CASSPGTANTEAFF. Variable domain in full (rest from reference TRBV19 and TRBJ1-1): DGGITQSPKYLFRKEGQNVTLSCEQNLNHDAMYWYRQDPGQGLRLIYYSQIVNDFQKGDIAEGYSVSREKKESFPLTVTSAQKNPTAFYLCASSPGTANTEAFFGQGTRLTVV.

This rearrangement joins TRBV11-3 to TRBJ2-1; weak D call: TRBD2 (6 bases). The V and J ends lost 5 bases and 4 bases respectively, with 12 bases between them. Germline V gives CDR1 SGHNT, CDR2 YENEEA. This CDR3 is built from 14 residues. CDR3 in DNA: TGTGCCAGCAGCACCGCGGGACCATACAATGAGCAGTTCTTC. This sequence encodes CASSTAGPYNEQFF.

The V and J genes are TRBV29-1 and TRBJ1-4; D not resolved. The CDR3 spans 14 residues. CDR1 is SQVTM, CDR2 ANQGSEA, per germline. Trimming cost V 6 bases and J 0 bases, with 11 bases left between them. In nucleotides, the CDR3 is TGCAGCGTCCTAGGCCCTTCAACTAATGAAAAACTGTTTTTT. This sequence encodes CSVLGPSTNEKLFF.

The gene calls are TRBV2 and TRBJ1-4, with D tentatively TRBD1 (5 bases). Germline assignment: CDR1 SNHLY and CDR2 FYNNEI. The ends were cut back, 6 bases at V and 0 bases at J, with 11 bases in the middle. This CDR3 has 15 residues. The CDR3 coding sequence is TGTGCCAGCAGGGTACAGGAGACAACTAATGAAAAACTGTTTTTT. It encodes CASRVQETTNEKLFF.

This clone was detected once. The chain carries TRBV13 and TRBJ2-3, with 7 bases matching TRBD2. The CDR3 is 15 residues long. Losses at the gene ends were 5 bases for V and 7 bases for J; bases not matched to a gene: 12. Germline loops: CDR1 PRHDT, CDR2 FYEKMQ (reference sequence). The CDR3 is CASSHPTQGGHTQYF. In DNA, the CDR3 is TGTGCCAGCAGCCACCCGACCCAGGGAGGGCATACGCAGTATTTT.

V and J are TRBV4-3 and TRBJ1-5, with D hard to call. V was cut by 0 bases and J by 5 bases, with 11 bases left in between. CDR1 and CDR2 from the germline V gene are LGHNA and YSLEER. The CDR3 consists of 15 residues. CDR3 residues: CASSQETTRDQPQHF. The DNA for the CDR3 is TGCGCCAGCAGCCAAGAAACTACCCGTGATCAGCCCCAGCATTTT.